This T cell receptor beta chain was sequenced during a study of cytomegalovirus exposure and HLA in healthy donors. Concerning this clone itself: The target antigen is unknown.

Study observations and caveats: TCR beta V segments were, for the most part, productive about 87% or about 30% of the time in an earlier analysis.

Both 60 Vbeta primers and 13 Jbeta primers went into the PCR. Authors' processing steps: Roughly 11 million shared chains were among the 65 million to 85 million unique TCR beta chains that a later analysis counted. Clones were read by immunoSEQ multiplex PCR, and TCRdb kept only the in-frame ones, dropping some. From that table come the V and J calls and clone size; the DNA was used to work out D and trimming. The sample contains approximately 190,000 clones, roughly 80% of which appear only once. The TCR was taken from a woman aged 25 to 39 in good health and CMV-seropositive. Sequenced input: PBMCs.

The CDR3 coding sequence is TGTGCCAGCAGTCACTTAGGGGCCCAGAACACTGAAGCTTTCTTT. Amino acids: CASSHLGAQNTEAFF. J is TRBJ1-1 and V is TRBV6-5; weak D call: TRBD1 (5 bases). The V end lost 5 bases, the J end lost 1 base, and 14 bases lay between the germline ends. Per germline, CDR1 MNHEY and CDR2 SVGAGI. The CDR3 covers 15 residues.